This entry describes one T cell receptor beta chain. What it recognizes is unknown. Each CDR3 protein is one row after TCRdb ran MiXCR on the RT-PCR reads. The table lists approximately 680,000 distinct CDR3 sequences, around 16% of them singletons, with approximately 10% in the top ten. The source of the sample is a study of response to subunit inactivated influenza vaccine. Points from the study as a whole: Authors suggested each seasonal influenza vaccination recruits few new T cells.

The CDR3 is made up of 14 amino acids. V was cut by 3 bases and J by 5 bases, with 13 bases left in between. CDR1 and CDR2 (germline): LNHDA, SQIVND (reference sequence). This clonotype was obtained from a man in his forties or fifties who received an inactivated influenza vaccine. The specimen was PBMCs from blood, collected about 11 days after vaccination. The chain links TRBV19 to TRBJ2-5, with D unresolved. The CDR3 DNA reads TGTGCCAGTAGTATGGTGAATTTCGGGGAGACCCAGTACTTC. Encoded protein: CASSMVNFGETQYF.